Following are 8 T cell receptor beta chains from one sample sequenced in a study of blood T cell repertoires in COVID-19. The protocol was immunoSEQ multiplex PCR, while the TCRdb copy is restricted to in-frame clones and leaves out a portion. Of more than 350,000 clones listed, more than 80% are singletons. The sample comprised PBMCs or T cells enriched from blood (not recorded which). Every receptor here comes from a man younger than 30 who had recovered from COVID-19.

This clone appeared once. The chain is built from TRBV2 and TRBJ1-5; maybe TRBD1 (6 bases). Germline loops: CDR1 SNHLY, CDR2 FYNNEI. This CDR3 contains 13 residues. Trimming took 5 bases from V and 5 from J, leaving 10 bases between them. The CDR3 protein is CASSYGQYQPQHF. CDR3 bases: TGTGCCAGCAGTTATGGACAGTATCAGCCCCAGCATTTT.

The chain joins TRBV18 to TRBJ2-7, with 10 bases aligning to TRBD1. The ends lost 5 bases at V and 3 bases at J; junction bases unmatched: 7. The germline V gene encodes CDR1 KGHSH and CDR2 LQKENI. The CDR3 covers 15 residues. The CDR3 DNA reads as TGTGCCAGCTCATACCTGGGGACAGGGGACTACGAGCAGTACTTC. This encodes CASSYLGTGDYEQYF.

J is TRBJ2-3 and V is TRBV7-8; no firm D call. Germline CDR1 reads SGHVS; CDR2 reads FQNEAQ. This CDR3 spans 12 amino acids. V was cut by 5 bases and J by 3 bases, with 6 bases left in between. In nucleotides, the CDR3 is TGTGCCAGCAGCCCTAGAACAGATACGCAGTATTTT. As protein: CASSPRTDTQYF.

This chain links TRBV9 with TRBJ1-4, with D unresolved. This CDR3 has 15 residues. Per germline, CDR1 SGDLS and CDR2 YYNGEE. V was trimmed by 3 bases and J by 0 bases, leaving 9 bases between them. This CDR3 is CASSGGSTTNEKLFF. The CDR3 DNA sequence: TGTGCCAGCAGCGGTGGGAGCACAACTAATGAAAAACTGTTTTTT.

The V gene is TRBV18, the J gene TRBJ1-1; weak D call: TRBD1 (5 bases). V lost 3 bases and J lost 3, with 11 bases in between. Germline V lookup: CDR1 KGHSH, CDR2 LQKENI. This CDR3 region has 14 residues. This chain's CDR3 is CASSPGWGDTEAFF. In nucleotides, the CDR3 is TGTGCCAGCTCACCCGGTTGGGGGGACACTGAAGCTTTCTTT.

This clone has only a few counts. The chain links TRBV4-1 to TRBJ2-3; 13 nucleotides align to TRBD2. The CDR3 is 14 amino acids. J was trimmed by 6 bases and V by 11 bases; bases with no gene match: 8. Looked up from germline, CDR1 is MGHRA and CDR2 is YSYEKL. The CDR3 DNA reads as TGCGCCTCAACTAGCGGGGGGGCCGGTGATACGCAGTATTTT. It specifies CASTSGGAGDTQYF.

The V call is TRBV2, the J call TRBJ2-1, with 11 bases fitting TRBD1. Unmatched junction bases numbered 15, after V lost 2 bases and J lost 0 bases. This CDR3 comprises 21 residues. Germline V lookup: CDR1 SNHLY, CDR2 FYNNEI. CDR3 region: CASSEPRDRGFAGSSYNEQFF. In nucleotides, the CDR3 is TGTGCCAGCAGTGAACCCCGGGACAGGGGGTTTGCGGGGAGCTCCTACAATGAGCAGTTCTTC.

The V call is TRBV28, the J call TRBJ2-1; 9 bases match TRBD2. CDR1 is MDHEN and CDR2 is SYDVKM in the germline V gene. V lost 6 bases and J lost 2; bases outside the gene matches: 8. The CDR3 has 16 amino acids. The CDR3 is CASSALSGRTYNEQFF. The DNA of the CDR3 is TGTGCCAGCAGCGCTCTTAGCGGGAGAACCTACAATGAGCAGTTCTTC. The full variable domain, in which reference TRBV28 and TRBJ2-1 provide the parts outside the CDR3, is DVKVTQSSRYLVKRTGEKVFLECVQDMDHENMFWYRQDPGLGLRLIYFSYDVKMKEKGDIPEGYSVSREKKERFSLILESASTNQTSMYLCASSALSGRTYNEQFFGPGTRLTVL.